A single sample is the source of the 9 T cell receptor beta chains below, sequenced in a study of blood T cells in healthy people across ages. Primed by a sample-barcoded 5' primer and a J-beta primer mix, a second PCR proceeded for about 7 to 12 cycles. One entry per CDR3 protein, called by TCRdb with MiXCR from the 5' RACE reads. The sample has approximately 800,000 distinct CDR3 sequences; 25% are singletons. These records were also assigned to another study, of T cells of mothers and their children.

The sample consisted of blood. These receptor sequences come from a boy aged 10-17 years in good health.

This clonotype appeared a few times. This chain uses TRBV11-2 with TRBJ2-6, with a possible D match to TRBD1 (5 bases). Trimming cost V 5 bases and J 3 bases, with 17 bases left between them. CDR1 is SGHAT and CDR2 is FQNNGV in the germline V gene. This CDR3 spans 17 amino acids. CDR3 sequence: CASSATRVLIGANVLTF. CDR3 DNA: TGTGCCAGCAGCGCAACCAGGGTGTTGATTGGGGCCAACGTCCTGACTTTC.

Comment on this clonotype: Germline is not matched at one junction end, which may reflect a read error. The chain's CDR3 is CASSQLTGSYNERFF. The CDR3 region has the DNA TGCGCCAGCAGCCAACTAACAGGGTCCTACAATGAGCGGTTCTTC. The V gene is TRBV4-1, the J gene TRBJ2-5; D is perhaps TRBD1 (6 bases). This CDR3 comprises 15 residues. Per the germline V gene, CDR1 is MGHRA and CDR2 is YSYEKL.

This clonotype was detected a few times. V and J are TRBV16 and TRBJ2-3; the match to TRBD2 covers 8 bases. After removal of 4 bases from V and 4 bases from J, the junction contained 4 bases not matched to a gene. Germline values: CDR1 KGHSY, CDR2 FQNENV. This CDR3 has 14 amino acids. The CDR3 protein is CASSPTTSADTQYF. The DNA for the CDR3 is TGTGCCAGCAGCCCTACGACTAGCGCAGATACGCAGTATTTT.

CDR3 coding DNA: TGTGCCAGCAGCTTAGATCAGATGAATGAGCAGTTCTTC. It yields the protein CASSLDQMNEQFF. J is TRBJ2-1 and V is TRBV11-2; D is ambiguous. Germline assignment: CDR1 SGHAT and CDR2 FQNNGV. Trimming removed 0 bases at V and 7 bases at J, with 7 bases between. The CDR3 runs to 13 residues.

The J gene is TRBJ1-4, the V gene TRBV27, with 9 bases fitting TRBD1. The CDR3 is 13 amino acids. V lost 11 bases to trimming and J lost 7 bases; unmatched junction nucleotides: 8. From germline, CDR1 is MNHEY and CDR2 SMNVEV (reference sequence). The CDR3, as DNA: TGTGCCGGACTGGGACAGGGAAGTGAAAAACTGTTTTTT. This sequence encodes CAGLGQGSEKLFF.

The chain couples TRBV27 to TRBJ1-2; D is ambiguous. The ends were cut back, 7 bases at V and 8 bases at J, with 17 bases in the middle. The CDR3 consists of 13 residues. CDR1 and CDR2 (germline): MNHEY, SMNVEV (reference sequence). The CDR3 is CASMGDTLKGYTF. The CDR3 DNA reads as TGTGCCAGCATGGGCGATACTCTCAAGGGCTACACCTTC.

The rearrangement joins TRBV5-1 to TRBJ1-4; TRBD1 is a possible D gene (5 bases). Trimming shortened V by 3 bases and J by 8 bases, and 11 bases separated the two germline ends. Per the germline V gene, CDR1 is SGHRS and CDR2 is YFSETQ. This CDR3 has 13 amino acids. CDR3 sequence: CASSSGTVEKLFF. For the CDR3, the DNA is TGCGCCAGCAGCTCCGGGACGGTGGAAAAACTGTTTTTT.

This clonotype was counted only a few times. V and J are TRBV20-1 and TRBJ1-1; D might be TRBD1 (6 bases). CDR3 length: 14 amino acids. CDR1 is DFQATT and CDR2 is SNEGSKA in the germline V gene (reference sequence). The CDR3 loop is CSPQGREMNTEAFF. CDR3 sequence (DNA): TGCAGCCCTCAGGGGCGCGAAATGAACACTGAAGCTTTCTTT.

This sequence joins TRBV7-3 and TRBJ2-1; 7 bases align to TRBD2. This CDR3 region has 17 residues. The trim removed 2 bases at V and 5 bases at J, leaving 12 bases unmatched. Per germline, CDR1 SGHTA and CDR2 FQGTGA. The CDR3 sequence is CASSLSGGRGTNNEQFF. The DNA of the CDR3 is TGTGCCAGCAGCTTATCCGGTGGGAGGGGTACAAACAATGAGCAGTTCTTC.